The 14 T cell receptor beta chains listed next were all sequenced from one sample in a study of blood T cell repertoires in COVID-19. Data came from immunoSEQ multiplex PCR; TCRdb stores just in-frame clones and leaves some out. The profile shows about 370,000 clones, around 90% of them singletons. The sequenced material came from peripheral blood. All receptors derive from a man aged 18 to 35 with active or convalescent COVID-19.

This rearrangement joins TRBV5-4 to TRBJ2-1, with 8 positions matching TRBD2. V lost 3 bases, J lost 6 bases, and 8 bases stayed unmatched. Germline V gene lookup returns CDR1 SGHNT and CDR2 YYREEE (reference sequence). This CDR3 is 15 amino acids long. The CDR3, as DNA: TGTGCCAGCAGCTCCGGGACTAGAGTATCCAATGAGCAGTTCTTC. Its protein product is CASSSGTRVSNEQFF.

This clone has a handful of counts. This chain connects TRBV28 to TRBJ1-5, with D perhaps matching TRBD1 (6 bases). The CDR3 loop spans 13 amino acids. Per the germline V gene, CDR1 is MDHEN and CDR2 is SYDVKM. The V gene lost 6 bases and the J gene lost 7 bases, with 13 bases spanning the gap. Here the CDR3 DNA reads TGTGCCAGCAGAGCCACAGGGATGCAGCCCCAGCATTTT. Encoded protein: CASRATGMQPQHF.

The CDR3, as DNA: TGTGCCAGCAGCTTAGGTCCGAGGAACACTGAAGCTTTCTTT. This encodes CASSLGPRNTEAFF. The chain joins TRBV7-2 to TRBJ1-1; unclear D gene. The CDR3 contains 14 residues. The germline V and J ends were trimmed by 1 base and 1 base, with 7 bases remaining between them. Germline V gives CDR1 SGHTA, CDR2 FQGNSA.

This chain links TRBV2 with TRBJ1-6, with a weak D call TRBD1 (5 bases). The germline CDR1 and CDR2 sequences are SNHLY and FYNNEI. The CDR3 covers 13 residues. Trimming pared 5 bases from V and 8 bases from J, leaving 10 bases between. The CDR3 sequence: CASSLAGHSPLHF. Here the CDR3 DNA reads TGTGCCAGCAGTCTGGCGGGGCATTCACCCCTCCACTTT.

This CDR3 reads CATSSPRQGAAFF. CDR3 coding DNA: TGTGCCACCAGCAGCCCCCGTCAGGGGGCGGCTTTCTTT. J is TRBJ1-1 and V is TRBV15; 8 bases fit TRBD1. The CDR3 has 13 amino acids. Germline assignment: CDR1 LNHNV and CDR2 YYDKDF (reference sequence). V lost 3 bases to trimming and J lost 11 bases; unmatched junction nucleotides: 8.

This clone came up once. The genes are TRBV9 and TRBJ1-1; possible D gene TRBD1, 5 bases. The CDR3 spans 18 residues. V lost 0 bases, J lost 1 base, and 19 bases lay in between. CDR1 is SGDLS and CDR2 is YYNGEE in the germline V gene. As DNA, the CDR3 is TGTGCCAGCAGCGTAGAAGGTGGGCAGGGCTTACCGAACACTGAAGCTTTCTTT. Translation gives CASSVEGGQGLPNTEAFF.

The gene calls are TRBV6-5 and TRBJ1-1; D remains unclear. This CDR3 comprises 14 residues. Germline CDR1 reads MNHEY; CDR2 reads SVGAGI. The V and J ends lost 2 bases and 4 bases respectively, with 11 bases between them. The CDR3 bases are TGTGCCAGCAGTTACGCTAGAGTATTCACTGAAGCTTTCTTT. Translated: CASSYARVFTEAFF.

The chain employs TRBV2 and TRBJ1-1, with 8 bases matching TRBD1. The CDR3 totals 18 residues. Germline-derived CDR1 and CDR2 are SNHLY and FYNNEI. V lost 1 base to trimming and J lost 0 bases; unmatched junction nucleotides: 10. CDR3: CASSEGPITGGMNTEAFF. DNA for the CDR3: TGTGCCAGCAGTGAAGGGCCCATAACAGGGGGGATGAACACTGAAGCTTTCTTT.

The gene calls are TRBV24-1 and TRBJ2-1, with D hard to call. Germline V lookup: CDR1 KGHDR, CDR2 SFDVKD. V lost 9 bases, J lost 0 bases, and 8 bases lay in between. The CDR3 has 13 amino acids. CDR3 DNA: TGTGCCACCGGTGCGAGCTCCTACAATGAGCAGTTCTTC. This translates into CATGASSYNEQFF.

The chain couples TRBV6-2 or TRBV6-3 to TRBJ2-7, with 11 bases that match TRBD1. The trim removed 2 bases at V and 10 bases at J, leaving 4 bases unmatched. The CDR3 loop spans 13 amino acids. Germline-derived CDR1 and CDR2 are MNHEY and SVGEGT. The CDR3 loop reads CASSYGGQGEQYF. The CDR3 bases are TGTGCCAGCAGTTACGGGGGACAGGGGGAACAGTACTTC.

The chain uses TRBV11-2 and TRBJ2-2; D remains unclear. The V end lost 2 bases, the J end lost 4 bases, and 8 bases lay between the germline ends. Germline lookup yields CDR1 SGHAT and CDR2 FQNNGV. CDR3 length: 14 amino acids. The CDR3 here is CASSLQYSTGELFF. CDR3 DNA: TGTGCCAGCAGCTTACAGTACAGCACCGGGGAGCTGTTTTTT.

The chain joins TRBV7-3 to TRBJ2-2, with 7 positions matching TRBD2. From germline, CDR1 is SGHTA and CDR2 FQGTGA. The junction had 8 bases not matched to a gene; V was cut back by 0 bases and J by 1 base. This CDR3 spans 18 amino acids. For the CDR3, the DNA is TGTGCCAGCAGCTTAACTGCGACTAGCATTGAGAACACCGGGGAGCTGTTTTTT. It codes for CASSLTATSIENTGELFF.

The J gene is TRBJ2-3, the V gene TRBV27, with a tentative D call TRBD1 (5 bases). Per the germline V gene, CDR1 is MNHEY and CDR2 is SMNVEV (reference sequence). This CDR3 spans 13 amino acids. V lost 7 bases and J lost 4, with 12 bases in between. CDR3 DNA: TGTGCCAGCACCCGACAAGGGGCAGATACGCAGTATTTT. It encodes CASTRQGADTQYF.

Here the CDR3 DNA reads TGTGCCAGCAGTCGTGCGGGGCCTGAAGCTTTCTTT. It yields the protein CASSRAGPEAFF. V gene TRBV3-1 (or the pseudogene TRBV3-2) combines with J gene TRBJ1-1; tentative D call: TRBD1 (5 bases). The V end was cut by 6 bases, the J end by 6 bases, with 11 bases between. The CDR3 runs 12 residues. Germline CDR1 and CDR2: LGHDT and YNNKEL (reference sequence).